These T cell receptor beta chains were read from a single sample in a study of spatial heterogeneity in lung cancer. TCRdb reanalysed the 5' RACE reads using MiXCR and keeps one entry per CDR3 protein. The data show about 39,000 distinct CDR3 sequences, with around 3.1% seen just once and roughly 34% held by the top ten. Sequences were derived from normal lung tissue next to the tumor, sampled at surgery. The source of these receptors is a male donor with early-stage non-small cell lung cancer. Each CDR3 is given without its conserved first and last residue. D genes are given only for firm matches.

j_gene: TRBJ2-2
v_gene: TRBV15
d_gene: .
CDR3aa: ATSRDLAGSTGELF

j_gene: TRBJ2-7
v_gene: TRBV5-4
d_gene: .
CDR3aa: ASSLATSPVEGEQY

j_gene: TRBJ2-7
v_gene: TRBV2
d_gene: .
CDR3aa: ATVPASSYEQY

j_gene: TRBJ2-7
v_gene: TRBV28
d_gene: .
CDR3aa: ASSFPGHLSYEQY

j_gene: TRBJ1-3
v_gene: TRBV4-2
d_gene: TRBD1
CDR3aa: ASSQPGQSSGNTIY

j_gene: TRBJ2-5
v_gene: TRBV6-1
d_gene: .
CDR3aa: ASSVKYPMLGETQY

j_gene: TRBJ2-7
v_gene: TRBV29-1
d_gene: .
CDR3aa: SVGGDLSYEQY

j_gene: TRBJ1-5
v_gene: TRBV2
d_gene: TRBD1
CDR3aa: ASSEALSDRTTNQPQH

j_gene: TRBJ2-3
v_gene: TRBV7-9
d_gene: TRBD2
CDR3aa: ASSWTSGTDTQY

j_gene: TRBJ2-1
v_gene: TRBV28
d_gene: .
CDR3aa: ASIKSQVYNEQF

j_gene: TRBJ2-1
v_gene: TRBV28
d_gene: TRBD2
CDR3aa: ASRWGGSSYNEQF

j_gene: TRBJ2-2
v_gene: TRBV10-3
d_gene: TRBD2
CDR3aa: AIRGGGTGELF

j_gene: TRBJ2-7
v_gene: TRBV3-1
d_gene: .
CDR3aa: ASSPSWGASSYEQY

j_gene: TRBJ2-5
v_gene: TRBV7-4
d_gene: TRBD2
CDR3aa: ASRSGLASQETQY

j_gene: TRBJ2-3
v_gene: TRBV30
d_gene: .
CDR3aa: ASHQGYTQY

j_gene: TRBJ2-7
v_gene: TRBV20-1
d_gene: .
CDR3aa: SAPGSTYEQY

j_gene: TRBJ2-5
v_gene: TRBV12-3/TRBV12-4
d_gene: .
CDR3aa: ASLRDTQETQY

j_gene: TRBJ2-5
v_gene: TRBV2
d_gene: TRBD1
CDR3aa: ASSPPRTGPY

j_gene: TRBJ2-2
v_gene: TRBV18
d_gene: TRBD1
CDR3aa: ASSLSTGQGSTGELF

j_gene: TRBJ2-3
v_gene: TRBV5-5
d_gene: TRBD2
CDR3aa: ASSSGLAGPTDTQY

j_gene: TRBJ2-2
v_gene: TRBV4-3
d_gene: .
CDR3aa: ASSQDFGELF

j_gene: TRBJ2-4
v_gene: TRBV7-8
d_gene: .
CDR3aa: ASSSAAGLNIQY

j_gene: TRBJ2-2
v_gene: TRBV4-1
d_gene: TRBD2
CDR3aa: ASSQIAGANAGELF

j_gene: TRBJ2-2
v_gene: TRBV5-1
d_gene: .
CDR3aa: ASSLEAATNTGELF

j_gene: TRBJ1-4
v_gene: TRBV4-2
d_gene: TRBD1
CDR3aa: AARDRGEKLF

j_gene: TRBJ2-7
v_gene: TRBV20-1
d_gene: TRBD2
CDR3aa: SAGKAGAGEQY

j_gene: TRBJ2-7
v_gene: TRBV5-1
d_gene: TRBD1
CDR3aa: ASSLAGQTYEQY

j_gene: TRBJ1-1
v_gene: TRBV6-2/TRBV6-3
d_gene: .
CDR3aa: ASSLLGGEAF

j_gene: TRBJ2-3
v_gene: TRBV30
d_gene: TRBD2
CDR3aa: AWGPGLAGGKADTQY

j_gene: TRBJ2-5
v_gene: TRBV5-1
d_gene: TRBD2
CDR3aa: ASSLSGRSETQY

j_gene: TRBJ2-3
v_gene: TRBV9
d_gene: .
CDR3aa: ASSYGVTTDTQY

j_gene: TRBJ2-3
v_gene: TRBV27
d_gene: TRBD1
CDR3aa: ASSLRGGDRDRVTQY

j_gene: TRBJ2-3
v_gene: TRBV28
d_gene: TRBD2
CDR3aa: ASRRQTSGTGTDTQY

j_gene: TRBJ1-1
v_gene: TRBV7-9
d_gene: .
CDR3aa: ASSLSSGLAF

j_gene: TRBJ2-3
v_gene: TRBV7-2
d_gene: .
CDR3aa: ASSLAPGTDTQY

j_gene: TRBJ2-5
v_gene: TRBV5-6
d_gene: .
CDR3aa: ASEPSIGVLQETQY

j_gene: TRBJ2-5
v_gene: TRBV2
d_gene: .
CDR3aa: ASRDLEETQY

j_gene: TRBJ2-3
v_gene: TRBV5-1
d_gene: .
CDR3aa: ASSPGEDTQY

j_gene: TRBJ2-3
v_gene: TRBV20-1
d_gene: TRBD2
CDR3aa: SADPGSGNTDTQY

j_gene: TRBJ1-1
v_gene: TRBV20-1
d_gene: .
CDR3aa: SARGDFTEAF

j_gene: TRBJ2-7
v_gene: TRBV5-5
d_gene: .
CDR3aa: ASSLVSSGEQY

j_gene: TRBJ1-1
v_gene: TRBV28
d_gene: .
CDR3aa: ASRLARAEAF

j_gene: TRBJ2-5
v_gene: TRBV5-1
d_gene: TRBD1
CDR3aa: ASSSGTAQETQY

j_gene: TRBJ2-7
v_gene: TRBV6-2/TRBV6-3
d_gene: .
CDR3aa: ASSYSYYEQY

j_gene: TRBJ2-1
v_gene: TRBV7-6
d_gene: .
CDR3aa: ASSYTDSSYNEQF

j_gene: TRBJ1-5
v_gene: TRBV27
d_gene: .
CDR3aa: ASGTGPQH

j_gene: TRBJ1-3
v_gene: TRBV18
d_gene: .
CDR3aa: ASSPPSTAGNTIY

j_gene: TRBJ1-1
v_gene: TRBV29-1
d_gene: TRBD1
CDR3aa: SVDQGAHTEAF

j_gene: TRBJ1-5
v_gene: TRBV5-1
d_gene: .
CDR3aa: ASSLAPTSEGRPQH

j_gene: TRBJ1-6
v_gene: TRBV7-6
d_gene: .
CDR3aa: ASSPFRGRDSPLH

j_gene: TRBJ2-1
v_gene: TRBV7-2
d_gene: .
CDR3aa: ASSSQAGPNNEQF

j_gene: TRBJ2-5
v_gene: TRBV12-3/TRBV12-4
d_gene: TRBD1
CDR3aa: ASTVTGVQETQY

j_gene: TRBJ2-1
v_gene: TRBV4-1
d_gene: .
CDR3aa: ASSLPTGYNEQF